This T cell receptor beta chain emerged from a study of blood T cell repertoires in COVID-19. Study background: The United States, Italy and Spain supplied acute and convalescent COVID-19 samples. The analysed material was cDNA or gDNA that came from T cells, B-cell-depleted T cells, or PBMCs.

Germline assignment: CDR1 MNHNS and CDR2 SASEGT. There are 14 residues in the CDR3. Trimming removed 2 bases from V and 0 bases from J, with 8 bases in between. In the authors' workflow: Amplification from reference gene primers served as the basis for estimated nucleated cell counts. Data came from immunoSEQ multiplex PCR; TCRdb stores just in-frame clones and leaves some out. V and J calls and clone size are as listed in that table; D and trimming were resolved from the DNA. The repertoire holds more than 100,000 clones, with over 75% as singletons. The sequenced sample consisted of peripheral blood. This chain joins TRBV6-1 and TRBJ2-7; TRBD1 is a possible D gene (6 bases). The sequence was obtained from a man aged 80 or over with acute or convalescent COVID-19. Here the CDR3 reads CASSEQGSSYEQYF. DNA of the CDR3: TGTGCCAGCAGTGAACAGGGGAGCTCCTACGAGCAGTACTTC.